This TCR beta chain was recovered during a study of cytomegalovirus exposure and HLA in healthy donors. PCR amplification relied on 60 Vbeta primers (plus 13 Jbeta primers). Sequencing used immunoSEQ multiplex PCR; TCRdb keeps in-frame clones, though not all of them. The sample lists 100,000 to 150,000 clones; 70% to 80% were seen once. The germline gives CDR1 LNHNV, CDR2 YYDKDF (reference sequence). The CDR3 contains 15 residues. The V gene end was trimmed by 1 base and the J gene end by 5 bases; junction bases not matched to a gene: 1. The chain couples TRBV15 to TRBJ1-4; TRBD1 matches 10 bases. The material sequenced was PBMCs. The TCR comes from a man aged 50 to 59 in good health and CMV-seronegative. The CDR3 DNA follows: TGTGCCACCAGCAGAGTGACAGGGGGCAATGAAAAACTGTTTTTT. Its protein product is CATSRVTGGNEKLFF.